This TCR beta chain was obtained from a study of OX40 agonist ivuxolimab in advanced cancers. Looking at the study overall: Partial responses were achieved by three patients, one with hepatocellular carcinoma and two with cutaneous melanoma.

Method: immunoSEQ multiplex PCR; TCRdb's copy keeps in-frame clones and lacks some. The sample carries about 77,000 clones, nearly 90% recorded once. V lost 3 bases, J lost 7 bases, and 6 bases stayed unmatched. The CDR3 has 13 residues. The germline gives CDR1 SGHDT, CDR2 YYEEEE. The V and J genes are TRBV5-6 and TRBJ2-5; TRBD1 matches 7 bases. This sample comprised CD4+ or CD8+ T cells sorted from blood, obtained in a trial of the OX40 agonist ivuxolimab. This TCR derives from an adult with an advanced solid tumor such as melanoma, head and neck, liver or kidney cancer. Here the CDR3 DNA reads TGTGCCAGCAGCTGGACAGGTTCAGGGACCCAGTACTTC. This translates into CASSWTGSGTQYF.